Shown below are 20 T cell receptor beta chains from a single sample sequenced in a study of CD8+ T cells in alopecia areata. TCR sequencing used cDNA made by reverse transcription of extracted RNA. Repertoires were generated with immunoSEQ multiplex PCR, while TCRdb's copy carries only in-frame clones and drops some. The table records about 160,000 clones, approximately 65% of them present only once. This sample's treatment: oral pan-JAK inhibitor, 5-10 mg twice daily. Material: CD4+ T cells sorted from blood, obtained at week 4, from a patient treated with tofacitinib. The receptors here all came from a human donor with alopecia areata.

The V and J genes are TRBV2 and TRBJ1-1; the D is unclear. The CDR3 has 12 amino acids. CDR1 and CDR2 (germline): SNHLY, FYNNEI. V lost 5 bases, J lost 7 bases, and 11 bases lay in between. CDR3 protein: CASSTTNLEAFF. The CDR3 region has the DNA TGTGCCAGCAGTACGACAAACCTTGAAGCTTTCTTT.

This chain joins TRBV7-9 and TRBJ2-7; TRBD2 matches at 7 bases. The CDR3 runs 14 residues. J gave up 3 bases and V 1 base, and 3 bases lay outside the gene matches. Germline CDR1 and CDR2: SEHNR and FQNEAQ (reference sequence). The CDR3 sequence: CASSLGLASYEQYF. CDR3 in DNA: TGTGCCAGCAGCTTAGGACTAGCAAGCTACGAGCAGTACTTC.

The chain links TRBV27 to TRBJ2-3; D gene ambiguous. CDR1 and CDR2 (germline): MNHEY, SMNVEV (reference sequence). This CDR3 is built from 16 residues. V lost 3 bases, J lost 1 base, and 14 bases lay in between. The CDR3 loop reads CASSFGPPGRTDTQYF. As DNA, the CDR3 is TGTGCCAGCAGTTTCGGGCCGCCTGGACGCACAGATACGCAGTATTTT.

The V call is TRBV27, the J call TRBJ2-1, with D possibly matching TRBD2 (7 bases). Trimming stripped 2 bases from V and 8 bases from J, with 16 bases between. The CDR3 spans 15 residues. CDR1 and CDR2 from the germline V gene are MNHEY and SMNVEV (reference sequence). CDR3: CASSLRGGRWDEQFF. CDR3 in DNA: TGTGCCAGCAGTTTACGCGGGGGCCGATGGGATGAGCAGTTCTTC.

V is TRBV25-1 and J is TRBJ2-5; D unresolved. Looked up from germline, CDR1 is MGHDK and CDR2 is SYGVNS. This CDR3 region has 13 residues. V lost 6 bases and J lost 1, with 9 bases in between. The CDR3 reads CASRGQAQETQYF. In DNA, the CDR3 is TGTGCCAGCAGGGGTCAGGCCCAAGAGACCCAGTACTTC.

The table lists this clone with a count of one. J is TRBJ2-3 and V is TRBV7-9; 12 nucleotides line up with TRBD1. V lost 9 bases, J lost 8 bases, and 6 bases stayed unmatched. Germline CDR1 and CDR2: SEHNR and FQNEAQ (reference sequence). This CDR3 has 13 residues. The CDR3 DNA follows: TGTGCCAGAACCGGGACAGGGGGCGGTACGCAGTATTTT. Protein: CARTGTGGGTQYF.

CDR3 in amino acids: CATGEGPSGANVLTF. The CDR3 DNA follows: TGTGCCACGGGCGAGGGTCCCTCTGGGGCCAACGTCCTGACTTTC. The J gene is TRBJ2-6, the V gene TRBV19, with a weak D call TRBD2 (5 bases). This CDR3 is built from 15 residues. V shed 10 bases and J shed 0 bases, with 13 bases lying between them. The germline gives CDR1 LNHDA, CDR2 SQIVND (reference sequence). Using reference TRBV19 and TRBJ2-6 for the parts outside the CDR3, the full variable domain is DGGITQSPKYLFRKEGQNVTLSCEQNLNHDAMYWYRQDPGQGLRLIYYSQIVNDFQKGDIAEGYSVSREKKESFPLTVTSAQKNPTAFYLCATGEGPSGANVLTFGAGSRLTVL.

The CDR3 DNA reads as TGTGCCAGCAGTTTTTCCTGGGGAGATAATTCACCCCTCCACTTT. This gives the protein CASSFSWGDNSPLHF. This chain links TRBV27 with TRBJ1-6, with D unresolved. CDR1 is MNHEY, CDR2 SMNVEV, per germline (reference sequence). Trimming took off 3 bases at V and 5 bases at J, with 11 bases between the two ends. This CDR3 spans 15 amino acids.

This clone was detected a few times. V and J are TRBV5-1 and TRBJ2-5, with D possibly TRBD2 on 5 matching bases. Per the germline V gene, CDR1 is SGHRS and CDR2 is YFSETQ. CDR3 length: 13 residues. V lost 2 bases, J lost 3 bases, and 8 bases lay in between. CDR3 nucleotide sequence: TGCGCCAGCAGCTTCCCAGCGGAAGAGACCCAGTACTTC. Its protein product is CASSFPAEETQYF.

The V call is TRBV29-1, the J call TRBJ2-3; no clear D gene. From germline, CDR1 is SQVTM and CDR2 ANQGSEA. The germline V and J ends were trimmed by 2 bases and 1 base, with 4 bases remaining between them. The CDR3 runs 12 residues. The CDR3 loop reads CSVESGTDTQYF. The CDR3 DNA reads TGCAGCGTTGAATCAGGCACAGATACGCAGTATTTT.

The chain links TRBV29-1 to TRBJ2-3, with unresolved D. Germline assignment: CDR1 SQVTM and CDR2 ANQGSEA. This CDR3 has 13 residues. The ends were cut back, 2 bases at V and 0 bases at J, with 6 bases in the middle. CDR3 residues: CSVEYPSTDTQYF. The CDR3 coding sequence is TGCAGCGTTGAATACCCCAGCACAGATACGCAGTATTTT.

The chain employs TRBV30 and TRBJ2-1; D may correspond to TRBD1 or TRBD2 (5 bases each). Germline V lookup: CDR1 GTSNPN, CDR2 SVGIG (reference sequence). The V gene lost 4 bases and the J gene lost 9 bases, with 13 bases spanning the gap. This CDR3 is built from 12 residues. CDR3 nucleotide sequence: TGTGCCTGGATGAGGGGCTGGAGTGAGCAGTTCTTC. Its protein product is CAWMRGWSEQFF.

The chain couples TRBV29-1 to TRBJ1-6; D remains unclear. Germline V gives CDR1 SQVTM, CDR2 ANQGSEA. This CDR3 region has 12 residues. V shed 7 bases and J shed 8 bases, with 12 bases lying between them. This CDR3 reads CSASFGDSPLHF. The CDR3 coding sequence is TGCAGCGCCTCCTTCGGGGATTCACCCCTCCACTTT. Filled out from reference TRBV29-1 and TRBJ1-6, the complete variable domain reads SAVISQKPSRDICQRGTSLTIQCQVDSQVTMMFWYRQQPGQSLTLIATANQGSEATYESGFVIDKFPISRPNLTFSTLTVSNMSPEDSSIYLCSASFGDSPLHFGNGTRLTVT.

The J gene is TRBJ1-1, the V gene TRBV29-1; D possibly corresponds to TRBD1 (6 bases). CDR3 size: 13 residues. Germline-derived CDR1 and CDR2 are SQVTM and ANQGSEA. Deletions cut 6 bases from V and 4 bases from J, with 15 bases between. Here the CDR3 reads CSVRDQGSTEAFF. The CDR3 region has the DNA TGCAGCGTGAGGGATCAGGGGTCCACTGAAGCTTTCTTT.

This rearrangement joins TRBV18 to TRBJ2-7; the match to TRBD1 covers 7 bases. V shed 3 bases, J shed 4 bases, and the junction held 6 bases outside the gene matches. Looked up from germline, CDR1 is KGHSH and CDR2 is LQKENI. This CDR3 has 14 amino acids. The CDR3 DNA sequence: TGTGCCAGCTCACCGTGGGAACAGGGGTACGAGCAGTACTTC. This translates into CASSPWEQGYEQYF.

The chain is built from TRBV6-5 and TRBJ1-6; 9 bases map to TRBD1. CDR3 size: 16 residues. From germline, CDR1 is MNHEY and CDR2 SVGAGI. V trimming: 0 bases; J trimming: 7 bases; junction bases outside the gene matches: 4. In DNA form, the CDR3 reads TGTGCCAGCAGTTACTCGACTGGACAGGGGAATTCACCCCTCCACTTT. Translating it yields CASSYSTGQGNSPLHF.

The V call is TRBV29-1, the J call TRBJ1-2; a possible D gene is TRBD1 (5 bases). Trimming shortened V by 4 bases and J by 10 bases, and 10 bases separated the two germline ends. The CDR3 is 10 amino acids. The V gene's germline CDR1 is SQVTM and CDR2 ANQGSEA. This chain's CDR3 is CSVVGRDYTF. The DNA of the CDR3 is TGCAGCGTTGTGGGCAGGGACTACACCTTC.

The chain carries TRBV30 and TRBJ2-7, with TRBD1 identical over 11 bases. V was clipped by 0 bases and J by 4 bases; unmatched bases: 2. This CDR3 has 14 residues. The germline V gene encodes CDR1 GTSNPN and CDR2 SVGIG (reference sequence). CDR3 in amino acids: CAWSVGTGGYEQYF. CDR3 nucleotide sequence: TGTGCCTGGAGTGTCGGGACAGGGGGATACGAGCAGTACTTC.

The chain has TRBV7-3 and TRBJ2-1; D is possibly TRBD1 or TRBD2 (5 bases each). The CDR3 totals 15 residues. Per germline, CDR1 SGHTA and CDR2 FQGTGA. The V and J ends lost 1 base and 1 base respectively, with 8 bases between them. The CDR3 sequence is CASSLIRESYNEQFF. In DNA, the CDR3 is TGTGCCAGCAGCTTAATCAGGGAGTCCTACAATGAGCAGTTCTTC.

CDR3 in DNA: TGCGCCAGCAGCCAAGTCAACAGGGTTGGGAACACTGAAGCTTTCTTT. Protein product: CASSQVNRVGNTEAFF. The genes are TRBV4-1 and TRBJ1-1, with D maybe TRBD1 (6 bases). This CDR3 is 16 amino acids long. V shed 1 base and J shed 1 base, with 13 bases lying between them. Per germline, CDR1 MGHRA and CDR2 YSYEKL.